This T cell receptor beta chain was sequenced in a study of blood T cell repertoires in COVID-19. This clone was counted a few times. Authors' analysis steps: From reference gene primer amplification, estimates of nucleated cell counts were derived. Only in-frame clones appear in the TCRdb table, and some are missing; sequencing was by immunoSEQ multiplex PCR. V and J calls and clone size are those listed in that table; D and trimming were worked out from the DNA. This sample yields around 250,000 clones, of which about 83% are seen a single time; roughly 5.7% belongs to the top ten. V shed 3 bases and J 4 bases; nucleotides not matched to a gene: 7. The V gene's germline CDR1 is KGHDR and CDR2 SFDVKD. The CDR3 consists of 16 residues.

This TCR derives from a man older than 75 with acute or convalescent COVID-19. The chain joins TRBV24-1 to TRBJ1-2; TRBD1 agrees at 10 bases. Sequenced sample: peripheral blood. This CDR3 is CATSDAPGQGSYGYTF. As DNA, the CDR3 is TGTGCCACCAGTGATGCACCGGGACAGGGGTCCTATGGCTACACCTTC.